This is a list of T cell receptor beta chains from one sample in a study of blood T cell repertoires in COVID-19. Repertoires were generated with immunoSEQ multiplex PCR, while TCRdb's copy carries only in-frame clones and drops some. This sample has 95,000 to 100,000 clones; about 87% occur once, and the top ten carry roughly 12%. Sequenced: peripheral blood. The source is a woman aged 25-40 years with acute or convalescent COVID-19. The CDR3 runs from the conserved cysteine through the conserved F or W. D genes are given only for firm matches. Size values are once, few and many counts, or a class for expanded clones, and some rows have none.

TRBV5-6	TRBJ1-6	NA	few	TGTGCCAGCAGCTTCTTAGACCCGCAGGGCTCCTATAATTCACCCCTCCACTTT	CASSFLDPQGSYNSPLHF
TRBV6-2/TRBV6-3	TRBJ2-3	TRBD2	NA	TGTGCCAGCAGTTCCGGACTAGCGGGGGGAGGAGATACGCAGTATTTT	CASSSGLAGGGDTQYF
TRBV28	TRBJ1-2	TRBD1	NA	TGTGCCAGCAGTCCAAGACAGGGAAGCGGGGGGTACACCTTC	CASSPRQGSGGYTF
TRBV19	TRBJ2-6	NA	NA	TGTGCCAGTAGTCGTCAGGTATCTGGGGCCAACGTCCTGACTTTC	CASSRQVSGANVLTF
TRBV24-1	TRBJ2-7	TRBD1	NA	TGTGCCACCAGTGATGGGACAGGACCCTACGAGCAGTACTTC	CATSDGTGPYEQYF
TRBV6-1	TRBJ2-3	TRBD2	NA	TGTGCCAGCAGTGAAATTTGGAGTAGCGGGGGTGATACGCAGTATTTT	CASSEIWSSGGDTQYF
TRBV9	TRBJ1-4	TRBD1	once	TGTGCCAGCAGCGTAGAGCCGACAGGGAGTATGGGAAAACTGTTTTTT	CASSVEPTGSMGKLFF
TRBV10-2	TRBJ2-1	TRBD2	NA	TGCGCCAGCCTCGGGACTAGATATGAGCAGTTCTTC	CASLGTRYEQFF
TRBV9	TRBJ1-3	NA	NA	TGTGCCAGCAGCTCTCCGCGGGGGGGCCCGTCTCTCTCTGGAAACACCATATATTTT	CASSSPRGGPSLSGNTIYF
TRBV18	TRBJ1-5	NA	NA	TGTGCCAGCTCACCGGGGCAGGGGAACCAGCCCCAGCATTTT	CASSPGQGNQPQHF
TRBV4-2	TRBJ2-7	TRBD2	NA	TGTGCCAGCAGCCAAGGGACTAGCGGGGTTAAAACCTACGAGCAGTACTTC	CASSQGTSGVKTYEQYF